Below, 19 T cell receptor beta chains from the same sample are listed, as sequenced in a study of vaccination and CD4 T cells after COVID-19. Scientists ran DNA taken from cultured CD4+ T cells through the Oncomine TCR Beta short-read assay for sequencing. Using its own MiXCR run on the PCR reads, TCRdb lists one record per CDR3 protein. The sample carries under 15,000 distinct CDR3 sequences, about three fifths recorded once. Antigens of these TCRs are unknown. Indicated treatment: approximately nine-day PBMC culture with coronavirus spike peptide pools or control peptides (ViraFEST assay). The sample in question was cultured CD4+ T cells from blood, obtained after SARS-CoV-2 vaccination. These receptors all stem from a human donor with COVID-19.

The chain joins TRBV6-1 to TRBJ1-5; perhaps TRBD1 as D (5 bases). Trimming removed 1 base at V and 3 bases at J, with 10 bases between. The CDR3 consists of 15 residues. The V gene's germline CDR1 is MNHNS and CDR2 SASEGT. CDR3 coding DNA: TGTGCCAGCAGTGAAGGGCAGGGTCTCAATCAGCCCCAGCATTTT. It encodes CASSEGQGLNQPQHF.

The V and J genes are TRBV20-1 and TRBJ1-2, with 8 bases fitting TRBD1. Trimming at V came to 6 bases and at J to 3 bases, leaving 6 bases not matched to a gene. Germline loops: CDR1 DFQATT, CDR2 SNEGSKA (reference sequence). CDR3 length equals 13 residues. The CDR3 DNA follows: TGCAGTGCACCAGACAGGGGATACTATGGCTACACCTTC. Translating it yields CSAPDRGYYGYTF.

The chain has TRBV20-1 and TRBJ1-1; D is perhaps TRBD1 (5 bases). The CDR3 consists of 15 residues. V lost 1 base to trimming and J lost 1 base, with 13 bases between them. Germline CDR1 reads DFQATT; CDR2 reads SNEGSKA (reference sequence). In DNA, the CDR3 is TGCAGTGCTAGAGTGGGGGATTTTCGGAACACTGAAGCTTTCTTT. It is translated as CSARVGDFRNTEAFF.

V gene TRBV12-3 or TRBV12-4 combines with J gene TRBJ1-5; D is unresolved. Trimming removed 5 bases at V and 6 bases at J, with 11 bases between. The CDR3 extends over 13 amino acids. The CDR3 spells CASSRGMGQPQHF. The DNA for the CDR3 is TGTGCCAGCAGTCGGGGTATGGGTCAGCCCCAGCATTTT.

This clonotype has a handful of counts. The CDR3 sequence is CASSPRTGENSPLHF. CDR3 DNA sequence: TGTGCCAGCAGCCCCAGGACAGGGGAGAATTCACCCCTCCACTTT. The gene calls are TRBV7-2 and TRBJ1-6; TRBD1 aligns across 9 bases. V shed 5 bases, J shed 7 bases, and the junction held 6 bases outside the gene matches. CDR3 length: 15 residues. Germline CDR1 reads SGHTA; CDR2 reads FQGNSA.

The chain links TRBV14 to TRBJ2-6; D not resolved. The germline V gene has CDR1 SGHDN and CDR2 FVKESK. Trimming took off 4 bases at V and 2 bases at J, with 9 bases between the two ends. This CDR3 is built from 15 residues. CDR3 protein: CASSRHRTGANVLTF. The CDR3 DNA is TGTGCCAGCAGCCGACATCGAACTGGGGCCAACGTCCTGACTTTC.

V and J are TRBV10-2 and TRBJ1-6, with 7 positions matching TRBD1. V was clipped by 4 bases and J by 8 bases; unmatched bases: 5. This CDR3 is built from 14 residues. Germline CDR1 is WSHSY and CDR2 is SAAADI. In DNA form, the CDR3 reads TGCGCCAGCAGTGGGACAGGATCGCATTCACCCCTCCACTTT. As protein: CASSGTGSHSPLHF.

As to this clonotype: Compared with germline, one end of the junction differs, possibly owing to a read error. The chain uses TRBV12-3 or TRBV12-4 and TRBJ2-1; TRBD1 agrees at 9 bases. The CDR3 extends over 13 amino acids. This CDR3 is CASDRGSSNEQFF. CDR3 nucleotides: TGTGCCAGTGACAGGGGGTCCTCCAATGAGCAGTTCTTC.

The chain links TRBV28 to TRBJ1-1; no reliable D call. Between the trimmed V and J ends, which lost 3 bases and 8 bases, there was a span of 7 bases. Germline assignment: CDR1 MDHEN and CDR2 SYDVKM. The CDR3 is 11 amino acids. For the CDR3, the DNA is TGTGCCAGCAGTTTCCCCACAGAAGCTTTCTTT. This sequence encodes CASSFPTEAFF.

This chain links TRBV20-1 with TRBJ2-3; D uncertain. The V end was cut by 6 bases, the J end by 4 bases, with 20 bases between. Germline CDR1 reads DFQATT; CDR2 reads SNEGSKA (reference sequence). The CDR3 runs 15 residues. This chain's CDR3 is CSAVAWVTKADTQYF. CDR3 nucleotides: TGCAGTGCGGTGGCATGGGTAACCAAGGCAGATACGCAGTATTTT.

Only a few counts were recorded for this clonotype. This sequence joins TRBV5-1 and TRBJ1-5; D ambiguous. Germline lookup yields CDR1 SGHRS and CDR2 YFSETQ. V shed 0 bases and J shed 3 bases, with 4 bases lying between them. This CDR3 has 13 amino acids. CDR3 protein: CASSLDVNQPQHF. The CDR3 bases are TGCGCCAGCAGCTTGGATGTCAATCAGCCCCAGCATTTT.

The V and J genes are TRBV12-3 or TRBV12-4 and TRBJ1-5; D not certain. V was pared by 5 bases and J by 1 base, with 12 bases between. This CDR3 contains 15 residues. CDR3 sequence: CASSRGSRSNQPQHF. The DNA for the CDR3 is TGTGCCAGCAGTAGAGGTAGCCGGAGCAATCAGCCCCAGCATTTT.

This clonotype turned up a few times. The chain combines TRBV15 with TRBJ1-2; 8 bases fit TRBD1. V dropped 0 bases and J dropped 4; count of bases not matched to a gene: 4. The CDR3 is made up of 15 amino acids. Per germline, CDR1 LNHNV and CDR2 YYDKDF (reference sequence). CDR3 in amino acids: CATSREATGVYGYTF. The CDR3 DNA follows: TGTGCCACCAGCAGAGAGGCGACAGGGGTCTATGGCTACACCTTC.

This sequence joins TRBV5-1 and TRBJ1-5; possibly TRBD1 for D (6 bases). CDR1 and CDR2 from the germline V gene are SGHRS and YFSETQ. The CDR3 loop spans 13 amino acids. Deletions cut 0 bases from V and 6 bases from J, with 7 bases between. The DNA of the CDR3 is TGCGCCAGCAGCTTGGAGGGGGGTCAGCCCCAGCATTTT. Residues: CASSLEGGQPQHF.

The J gene is TRBJ2-5, the V gene TRBV18; 7 bases match TRBD1. Germline V gene lookup returns CDR1 KGHSH and CDR2 LQKENI. CDR3 size: 13 residues. The ends lost 3 bases at V and 2 bases at J; junction bases unmatched: 0. The CDR3: CASSPGQQETQYF. Written as DNA, the CDR3 is TGTGCCAGCTCACCGGGACAGCAAGAGACCCAGTACTTC.

The V call is TRBV6-2 or TRBV6-3, the J call TRBJ2-7; D is ambiguous. V was pared by 0 bases and J by 5 bases, with 5 bases between. The CDR3 spans 12 residues. Germline loops: CDR1 MNHEY, CDR2 SVGEGT. Here the CDR3 reads CASSYSLHEQYF. The CDR3, as DNA: TGTGCCAGCAGTTACTCTTTGCACGAGCAGTACTTC.

The V and J genes are TRBV18 and TRBJ2-1; 11 bases are a match to TRBD2. Germline CDR1 KGHSH, CDR2 LQKENI. The V gene end was trimmed by 3 bases and the J gene end by 7 bases; junction bases not matched to a gene: 5. The CDR3 has 15 residues. CDR3 sequence (DNA): TGTGCCAGCTCACCGGCACTAGCGGGGGCTAATGAGCAGTTCTTC. Translation gives CASSPALAGANEQFF.

The V and J genes are TRBV2 and TRBJ2-3; D is possibly TRBD2 (5 bases). The CDR3 runs to 11 residues. Germline loops: CDR1 SNHLY, CDR2 FYNNEI. The V gene lost 6 bases and the J gene lost 6 bases, with 7 bases spanning the gap. CDR3 bases: TGTGCCAGCAGATCGGGGGATACGCAGTATTTT. Its protein product is CASRSGDTQYF.

V gene TRBV2 combines with J gene TRBJ1-5; no clear D gene. The CDR3 is 13 amino acids. Per the germline V gene, CDR1 is SNHLY and CDR2 is FYNNEI. Trimming took 3 bases from V and 3 from J, leaving 6 bases between them. The chain's CDR3 is CASSDGINQPQHF. CDR3 sequence (DNA): TGTGCCAGCAGTGATGGGATCAATCAGCCCCAGCATTTT. The whole variable domain, remainder taken from reference TRBV2 and TRBJ1-5, is EPEVTQTPSHQVTQMGQEVILRCVPISNHLYFYWYRQILGQKVEFLVSFYNNEISEKSEIFDDQFSVERPDGSNFTLKIRSTKLEDSAMYFCASSDGINQPQHFGDGTRLSIL.